The clone carrying this T cell receptor (beta chain) was seen many times. Germline-derived CDR1 and CDR2 are SGHNT and YYREEE (reference sequence). Trimming took 0 bases from V and 4 from J, leaving 10 bases between them. The CDR3 covers 15 residues. This sample is drawn from a study of blood T cell repertoires in COVID-19. Study context: Spain, Italy and the United States supplied samples that represented acute and convalescent COVID-19.

Original methodology: Amplification with reference gene primers provided the estimates of nucleated cell counts. Profiling relied on immunoSEQ multiplex PCR, and the TCRdb table lists in-frame clones only, not all of them. That table is the source of V, J and clone size, and D and trimming were worked out from the DNA. Counted here are approximately 260,000 clones, about 87% occurring once; the ten biggest clones make up roughly 8.6%. This sequence originates from a human donor in a cohort sampled during active COVID-19. Sequencing used peripheral blood. The V call is TRBV5-4, the J call TRBJ2-2, with no clear D. CDR3: CASSLDLVFTGELFF. DNA for the CDR3: TGTGCCAGCAGCTTGGACTTGGTCTTCACCGGGGAGCTGTTTTTT.